The source of this TCR beta chain is a study of shared clonotypes between healthy human individuals. TCRdb's copy holds only in-frame clones and misses some; the assay was immunoSEQ multiplex PCR. The data show under 2,500,000 clones, approximately 95% seen once. About this clone itself: The same CDR3 can be traced to other DNA sequences in this sample.

This TCR derives from a man in his late teens or twenties in good health. Input material: naive CD4+ T cells sorted from blood. Subset noted: CD45RA+ positively selected.

CDR3 amino acids: CASSPRQGTNEKLFF. CDR3 DNA sequence: TGTGCCAGCAGCCCCCGACAGGGAACTAATGAAAAACTGTTTTTT. The chain combines TRBV9 with TRBJ1-4, with 7 positions matching TRBD1. The V gene end was trimmed by 4 bases and the J gene end by 1 base; junction bases not matched to a gene: 4. Germline V gene lookup returns CDR1 SGDLS and CDR2 YYNGEE. The CDR3 runs 15 residues.